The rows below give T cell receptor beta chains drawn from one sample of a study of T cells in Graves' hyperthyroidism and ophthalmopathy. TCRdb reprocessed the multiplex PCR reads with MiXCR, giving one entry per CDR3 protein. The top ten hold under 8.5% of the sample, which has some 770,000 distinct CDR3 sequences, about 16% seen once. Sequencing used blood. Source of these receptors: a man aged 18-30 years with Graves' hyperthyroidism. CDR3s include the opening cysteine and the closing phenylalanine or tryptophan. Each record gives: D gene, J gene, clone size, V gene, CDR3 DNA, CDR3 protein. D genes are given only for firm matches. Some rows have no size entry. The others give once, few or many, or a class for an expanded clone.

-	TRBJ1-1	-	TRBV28	TGTGCCAGCAGCCTAGAAGGGTTGGGACGTGAAGCTTTCTTT	CASSLEGLGREAFF
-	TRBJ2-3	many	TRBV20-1	TGCAGTGCTAGTTCGGAGAGCACAGATACGCAGTATTTT	CSASSESTDTQYF
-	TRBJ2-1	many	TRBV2	TGTGCCAGCACCGATGAGCAGTTCTTC	CASTDEQFF
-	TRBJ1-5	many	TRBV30	TGTGCCTGGGCGAGGGGGTCAGGCCAGCCCCAGCATTTT	CAWARGSGQPQHF
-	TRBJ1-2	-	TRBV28	TGTGCCAGCAGTTTATGGGCAGAGGATGGCTACACCTTC	CASSLWAEDGYTF
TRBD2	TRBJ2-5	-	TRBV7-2	TGTGCCGGCAGCGACTCGACTAGCGGTAAAGAGACCCAGTACTTC	CAGSDSTSGKETQYF
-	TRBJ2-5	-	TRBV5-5	TGTGCCAGCAGCCCGGGACCTCATCCCCAGGAGACCCAGTACTTC	CASSPGPHPQETQYF
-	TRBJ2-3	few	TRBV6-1	TGTGCCAGCAGGCGCGTAGGGACAAACACAGATACGCAGTATTTT	CASRRVGTNTDTQYF
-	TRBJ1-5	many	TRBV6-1	TGTGCCAGCAGTTACAGCGGACTTAGCAATCAGCCCCAGCATTTT	CASSYSGLSNQPQHF
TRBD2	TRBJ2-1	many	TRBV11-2	TGTGCCAGCGGGACGGGCGGGACTAGAGCCTACAATGAGCAGTTCTTC	CASGTGGTRAYNEQFF
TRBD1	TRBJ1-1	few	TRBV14	TGTGCCAGCAGCCAAGAGAGGGACAGCTTAGCGGCTTTCTTT	CASSQERDSLAAFF
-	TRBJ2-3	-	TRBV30	TGTGCCTGGAGTAGGATCGGAGATACGCAGTATTTT	CAWSRIGDTQYF
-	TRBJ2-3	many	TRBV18	TGTGCCAGCTCACCATCGGGACTCGGCCCAGATACGCAGTATTTT	CASSPSGLGPDTQYF
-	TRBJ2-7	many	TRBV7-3	TGTGCCAGCAGCTTACGGGGAGGGGGCAGTATCTACGAGCAGTACTTC	CASSLRGGGSIYEQYF
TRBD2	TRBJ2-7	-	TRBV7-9	TGTGCCAGCAGCAGGACTAGCGGGAGGAGCGAGCAGTACTTC	CASSRTSGRSEQYF
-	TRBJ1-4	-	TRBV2	TGTGCCAGCAGTGTGGGGGGCATGGAAAAACTGTTTTTT	CASSVGGMEKLFF
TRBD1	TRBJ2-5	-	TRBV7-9	TGTGCCAGCAGCTTAAGGTCAGGGGGCGGGCGGGAGACCCAGTACTTC	CASSLRSGGGRETQYF
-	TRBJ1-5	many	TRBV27	TGTGCCAGCAGTTTATCGACGGGGGGGAAGCCCCAGCATTTT	CASSLSTGGKPQHF
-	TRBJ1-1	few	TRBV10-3	TGTGCCATCAGTGAGTCGGGGCAGTGGACCACTGAAGCTTTCTTT	CAISESGQWTTEAFF
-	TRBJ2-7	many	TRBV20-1	TGCAGTGCTAAAGGGACAAGCTCCTACGAGCAGTACTTC	CSAKGTSSYEQYF
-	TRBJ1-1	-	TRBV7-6	TGTGCCAGCAGCCCAGCCGGGGGTGGAGACACTGAAGCTTTCTTT	CASSPAGGGDTEAFF
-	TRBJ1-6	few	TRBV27	TGTGCCAGCAGTTTCTCTGAGCGAAGGCCCCTCCACTTT	CASSFSERRPLHF
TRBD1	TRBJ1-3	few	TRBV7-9	TGTGCCAGCAGCACAAGACAGGGAGCTGGAAACACCATATATTTT	CASSTRQGAGNTIYF
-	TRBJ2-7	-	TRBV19	TGTGCCAGTAGTATAGTACAGAGCTCTTCCTACGAGCAGTACTTC	CASSIVQSSSYEQYF
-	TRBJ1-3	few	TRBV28	TGTGCCAGCAGTTTCCCCGGGGCTGGAAACACCATATATTTT	CASSFPGAGNTIYF
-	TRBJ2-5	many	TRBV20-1	TGCAGTGCTAGCGGGAGAGGGGAGACCCAGTACTTC	CSASGRGETQYF
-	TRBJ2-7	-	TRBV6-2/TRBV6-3	TGTGCCAGTCGACCCTCCTCCGCCGGGCAGTACTTC	CASRPSSAGQYF
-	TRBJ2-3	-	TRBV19	TGTGCCAGTACACAGGATCCGAGCACAGATACGCAGTATTTT	CASTQDPSTDTQYF
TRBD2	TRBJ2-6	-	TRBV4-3	TGCGCCAGCAGCCTCCAAGCGCAGGGACTACTGGGGGCCAACGTCCTGACTTTC	CASSLQAQGLLGANVLTF
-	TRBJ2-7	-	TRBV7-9	TGTGCCATCCAACTGGGGGCCTTGCGGGGCGAGCAGTACTTC	CAIQLGALRGEQYF
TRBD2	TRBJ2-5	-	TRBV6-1	TGTGCCAGCAGTACCAGGACTAGCGGGAGGGCCGAGACCCAGTACTTC	CASSTRTSGRAETQYF
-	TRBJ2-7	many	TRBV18	TGTGCCAGCTCACCACCGGGGCGCGGCGAGCAGTACTTC	CASSPPGRGEQYF
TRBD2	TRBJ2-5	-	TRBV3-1	TGTGCCAGCAGCCAAAGACCAGCGGGAGGGGAGACCCAGTACTTC	CASSQRPAGGETQYF
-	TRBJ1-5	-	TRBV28	TGTGCCAGCAGTTCGCCCAGGGAGAGGTGGTCATCAGCAGATACGCAGCATTTT	CASSSPRERWSSADTQHF
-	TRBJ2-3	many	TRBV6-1	TGTGCCAGCAGTGAAGCGCTAGGTGGAGATACGCAGTATTTT	CASSEALGGDTQYF
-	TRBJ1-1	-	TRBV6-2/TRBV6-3	TGTGCCAGCAACAACGGGGCGGCTGGGGCCACTGAAGCTTTCTTT	CASNNGAAGATEAFF
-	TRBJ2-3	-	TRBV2	TGTGCCAGCAGTATTCAGGGGCAAGTACGCTTCACAGATACGCAGTATTTT	CASSIQGQVRFTDTQYF
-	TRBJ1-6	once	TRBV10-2	TGCGCCAGCAGTGAGTCGTTCCGATCACCCCTCCACTTT	CASSESFRSPLHF
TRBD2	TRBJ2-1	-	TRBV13	TGTGCCAGCACAGCCCGGACTAGCGGGAGGTCGGCTGAGCAGTTCTTC	CASTARTSGRSAEQFF
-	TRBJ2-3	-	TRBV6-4	TGTGCCAGCAGCCCAAGGGGAAACGGAGCAGATACGCAGTATTTT	CASSPRGNGADTQYF
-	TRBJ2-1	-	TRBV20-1	TGCAGTGCTAGATCCCCAACAGGGCGCAGTGAGCAGTTCTTC	CSARSPTGRSEQFF
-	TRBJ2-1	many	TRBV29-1	TGCAGCGTTGCCCAATCGGGGGATGAGCAGTTCTTC	CSVAQSGDEQFF
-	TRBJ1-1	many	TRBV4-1	TGCGCCAGCAGCCATGGTCCGGGACGGACGAACACTGAAGCTTTCTTT	CASSHGPGRTNTEAFF
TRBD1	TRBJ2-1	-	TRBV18	TGTGCCAGCTCACCGGACGGACAGGGTTTGGCCAATGAGCAGTTCTTC	CASSPDGQGLANEQFF
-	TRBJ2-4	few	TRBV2	TGTGCCAGCAGTGAAAGGACTTTGGAAAACATTCAGTACTTC	CASSERTLENIQYF
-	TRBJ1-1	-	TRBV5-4	TGTGCCAGCAGCTTCGGAGGGTTCGCTGAAGCTTTCTTT	CASSFGGFAEAFF
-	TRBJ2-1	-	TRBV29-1	TGCAGCTCCGGGGGAGAAAATCTCTACAATGAGCAGTTCTTC	CSSGGENLYNEQFF
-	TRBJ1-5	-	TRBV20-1	TGCAGTGCTAGAGAGAGTTGGGGGGCCCTTAGGAGCAATCAGCCCCAGCATTTT	CSARESWGALRSNQPQHF
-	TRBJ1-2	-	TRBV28	TGTGCCAGCAGTTCCGCCCCAGGCTATGGCTACACCTTC	CASSSAPGYGYTF
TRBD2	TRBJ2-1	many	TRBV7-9	TGTGCCAGCAGCTTAGTCGGCCTAGCGGGCTACAACTACAATGAGCAGTTCTTC	CASSLVGLAGYNYNEQFF
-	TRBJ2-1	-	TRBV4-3	TGCGCCAGCAGCCTAGAACGGGACTTCATCTACAATGAGCAGTTCTTC	CASSLERDFIYNEQFF
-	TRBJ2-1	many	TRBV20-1	TGCAGTGCCACCCCTTTTTTAGGTCGGACCTACAATGAGCAGTTCTTC	CSATPFLGRTYNEQFF
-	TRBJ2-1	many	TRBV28	TGTGCCAGCAGTCCCCCGGGGACCCGTACGTACAATGAGCAGTTCTTC	CASSPPGTRTYNEQFF
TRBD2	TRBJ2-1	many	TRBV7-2	TGTGCCAGCAGCTTAGAACGTCCTAGCGGGAGGGCCTACAATGAGCAGTTCTTC	CASSLERPSGRAYNEQFF
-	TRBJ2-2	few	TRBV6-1	TGTGCCAGCAGGGGTTTCGGTCAGGAGTATACCGGGGAGCTGCTTTTT	CASRGFGQEYTGELLF
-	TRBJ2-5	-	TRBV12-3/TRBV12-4	TGTGCCAGCAGTTGGCTCGGGGGAATCCGAGAGACCCAGTACTTC	CASSWLGGIRETQYF
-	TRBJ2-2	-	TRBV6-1	TGTGCCAGCGGGTACAGGCCGGTTCCCGGGGAGCTGTTTTTT	CASGYRPVPGELFF
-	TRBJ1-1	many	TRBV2	TGTGCCAGCAGTGAAGCGAGGCAGAACACTGAAGCTTTCTTT	CASSEARQNTEAFF
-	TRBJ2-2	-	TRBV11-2	TGTGCCAGCAGCTTATCTGGCCCACTTCTGTTTTTT	CASSLSGPLLFF